The sequence of this TCR beta chain was determined in a study of stem cell transplantation in POMP-related autoinflammatory disease. Only in-frame clones appear in the TCRdb table, and some are missing; sequencing was by immunoSEQ multiplex PCR. This repertoire shows tens of thousands of clones, approximately 91% found once; its top ten account for around 0.72%. Germline V CDR1 and CDR2: SGHNT, YYREEE (reference sequence). The length of the CDR3 is 14 residues. Between the trimmed V and J ends, which lost 0 bases and 9 bases, there was a span of 10 bases. The sequence was obtained from a human patient with POMP-related autoinflammation and immune dysregulation (PRAID). Certain T cells may be donor cells from the graft. The rearrangement joins TRBV5-4 to TRBJ1-6, with a tentative D call TRBD1 (6 bases). This specimen consisted of CD4+ T cells from PBMCs, obtained after stem cell transplantation. The CDR3 nucleotides read TGTGCCAGCAGCTTGGCACAGGGTACTTCACCCCTCCACTTT. It yields the protein CASSLAQGTSPLHF. The whole variable domain, filled in from reference TRBV5-4 and TRBJ1-6, reads ETGVTQSPTHLIKTRGQQVTLRCSSQSGHNTVSWYQQALGQGPQFIFQYYREEENGRGNFPPRFSGLQFPNYSSELNVNALELDDSALYLCASSLAQGTSPLHFGNGTRLTVT.